The entry below gives a single TCR beta chain sequence along with its context. This clonotype was observed many times. No cognate antigen has been identified for it. No much larger clone exists at a distance of one base, and base qualities are not known. The data were taken from a study of T cells in Graves' hyperthyroidism and ophthalmopathy (dated by TCRdb to about 2019). Notes on the research overall: Peripheral blood samples were taken at the time of initial diagnosis, prior to any treatment. The 75 to 100 discovery patients were randomly divided into training and test sets at a 7:3 ratio. A discovery cohort of 95 to 100 patients, about 40 with Graves' ophthalmopathy and 55 to 65 with stable Graves' hyperthyroidism, was used to find distinguishing TCR V-J signatures. According to the paper, TCR Vbeta CDR3 sequencing was carried out on more than 120 peripheral blood samples, which came from fewer than 50 ophthalmopathy, under 80 hyperthyroidism and approximately 17 progressor patients. The study also compared thyroid tissue and blood T-cell repertoires from a handful of Graves' hyperthyroidism patients. Prospective prediction of ophthalmopathy was tested in an independent validation cohort consisting of 18 to 20 hyperthyroidism patients and more than 15 patients who later progressed to ophthalmopathy. Once sampling was done, hyperthyroidism patients were given methimazole at a starting dose of 30 mg daily, whereas ophthalmopathy patients were given high-dose intravenous methylprednisolone. Study-wide findings and limitations: No statistical method was used to fix the sample size in advance, and group allocation was not hidden from the investigators. A model built on a 13 V-J signature distinguished ophthalmopathy from stable hyperthyroidism, reaching about 89% sensitivity and 81.08% specificity in cross-validation and 80%/75% in testing. Most expanded thyroid clonotypes (frequency above 0.001) were also found in blood, which suggests that blood repertoires may mirror thyroid immune responses. During validation, the model predicted progression to ophthalmopathy a median of about 6.3 months ahead of onset, with around 70% sensitivity and roughly 72% specificity.

Unmatched junction bases come to 11, with V trimmed by 2 bases and J by 8 bases. There are 15 amino acids in the CDR3, from cysteine to phenylalanine inclusive. Of all the DNA, just the CDR3 is kept, 45 bases in frame from base 1. For CDR1 and CDR2, the germline V gene lists SGDLS and YYNGEE. The TCR beta CDR3 regions were amplified from RNA transcripts. A first-round RT-PCR of the TCR CDR3 used the HTBI primer set with the Qiagen OneStep RT-PCR kit. The libraries were constructed in a second round of multiplex PCR and then size-selected and purified. The libraries were sequenced on an Illumina HiSeq2000 using paired-end 100 bp reads. The authors processed their data as follows. SOAPnuke was used to process the raw data, throwing out any read that contained adapters or uncalled bases, had a mean Phred below 15, or lacked an exact constant-primer or identifier match. COPE v1.2.5 was used to merge the high-quality paired reads, and each unique nucleotide sequence was defined as a clonotype. MiTCR v1.1 was used to align clonotypes to the IMGT TRBV, TRBD and TRBJ reference segments. The analysis included only V-J combinations with a frequency above 0.0001, which together covered around 99% of the repertoires. The TCS score was defined as F50 (clonal expansion) divided by E x V (chaos), with BLOSUM62-based TCRdist calculated between CDR3 peptides within each V-J. Welch's t-statistics and random forest reduced fewer than 550 V-J features to 10 to 15, which were used in a naive Bayes classifier (R e1071). TCRdb cleaned the public reads at Q25 with fastp, built clones with MiXCR and kept in-frame beta chains. Here each entry gathers all rows of one CDR3 protein and keeps the most common genes and DNA. For this entry, the V and J calls and clone size follow TCRdb and not the study's own pipeline. In this sample the table shows some 440,000 distinct CDR3 sequences, around 16% of which occur a single time. The ten biggest clones cover almost 8% of the sample.

Graves' hyperthyroidism was defined as stable when no progression to ophthalmopathy occurred over 18 months of follow-up. The hyperthyroidism patients were between 18 and 65 years old and newly diagnosed, with a disease duration of less than 2 months. Exclusion was applied to patients with uncontrolled infections, other autoimmune diseases, pregnancy or lactation. Diagnoses were established on the basis of clinical symptoms, serum thyroxine and TRAb, thyroid ultrasound, and orbital computed tomography. PBMCs were separated from 8 to 10 ml of fresh peripheral blood using Ficoll-Paque density gradient centrifugation. Trizol reagent was used to extract total RNA, and RNA quality was then checked on an Agilent 2100 Bioanalyzer.

Sequencing input: blood. This TCR derives from a woman in her late teens or twenties with Graves' hyperthyroidism. Rearrangement joined TRBV9 to TRBJ1-2, with 8 middle bases fitting TRBD1. In nucleotide form, the sequence is TGTGCCAGCAGCGTCGAGACCGGGACAGGAAAAGGCTACACCTTC. Protein translation: CASSVETGTGKGYTF.